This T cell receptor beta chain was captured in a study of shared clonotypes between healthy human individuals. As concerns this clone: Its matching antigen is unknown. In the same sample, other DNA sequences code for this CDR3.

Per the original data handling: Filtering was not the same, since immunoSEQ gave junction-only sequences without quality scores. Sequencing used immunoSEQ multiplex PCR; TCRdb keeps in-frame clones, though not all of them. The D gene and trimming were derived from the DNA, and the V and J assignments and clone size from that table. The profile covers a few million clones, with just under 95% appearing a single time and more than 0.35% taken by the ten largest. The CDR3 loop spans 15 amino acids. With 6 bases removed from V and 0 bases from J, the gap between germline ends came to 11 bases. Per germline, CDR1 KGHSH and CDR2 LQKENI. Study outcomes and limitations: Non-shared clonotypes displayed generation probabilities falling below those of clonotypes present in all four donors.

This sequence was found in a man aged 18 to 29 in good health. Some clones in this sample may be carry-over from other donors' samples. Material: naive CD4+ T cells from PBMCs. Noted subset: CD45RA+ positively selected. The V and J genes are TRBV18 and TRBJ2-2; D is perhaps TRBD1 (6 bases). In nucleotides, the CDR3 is TGTGCCAGCTCTCCCGACAGGACGAACACCGGGGAGCTGTTTTTT. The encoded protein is CASSPDRTNTGELFF.